This T cell receptor (beta chain) was captured by sequencing in a study of shared clonotypes between healthy human individuals. Study as a whole: The study used three CD4 naive, three CD4 memory, two CD8 naive and one CD8 memory plate per donor. Study conclusions and caveats: Several donors shared about 4.5% of their naive CD4 clonotypes. Clonotypes shared by all four donors outscored non-shared clonotypes in generation probability.

Note on this clone: Its antigen is still unknown.

Produced via immunoSEQ multiplex PCR; TCRdb's table is partial and in-frame only. The data contain 2 million to 2.5 million clones, 85% to 95% of them singletons. Sequenced material: naive CD4+ T cells from PBMCs. Subset specified: CD45RA+ positively selected. The receptor was derived from a man aged 18 to 30 in good health. Some clones in this sample may be carry-over from other donors' samples.

The CDR3: CASSLYGGRLFF. In DNA form, the CDR3 reads TGTGCCAGCAGCTTGTACGGAGGAAGACTGTTTTTT. The gene calls are TRBV5-4 and TRBJ1-4, with no clear D. In germline, CDR1 is SGHNT, CDR2 YYREEE (reference sequence). This CDR3 spans 12 amino acids. With 1 base removed from V and 13 bases from J, the gap between germline ends came to 11 bases.